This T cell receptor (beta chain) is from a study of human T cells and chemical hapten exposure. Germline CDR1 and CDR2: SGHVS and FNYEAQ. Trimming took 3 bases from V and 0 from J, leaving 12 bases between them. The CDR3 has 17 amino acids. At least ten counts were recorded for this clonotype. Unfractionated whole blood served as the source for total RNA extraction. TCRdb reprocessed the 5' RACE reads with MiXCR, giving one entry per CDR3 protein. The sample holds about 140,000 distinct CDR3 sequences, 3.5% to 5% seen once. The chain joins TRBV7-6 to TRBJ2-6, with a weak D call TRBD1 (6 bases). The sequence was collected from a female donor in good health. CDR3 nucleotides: TGTGCCAGCAGCTTTCAGACAGGTCTCTCTGGGGCCAACGTCCTGACTTTC. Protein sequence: CASSFQTGLSGANVLTF.